A selection of T cell receptor beta chains follows, all from one sample in a study of cytomegalovirus exposure and HLA in healthy donors. The method was immunoSEQ multiplex PCR; TCRdb's version includes in-frame clones alone and lacks a portion of them. The table lists about 200,000 clones, 80% to 85% of them singletons. The specimen sequenced was PBMCs. These TCRs come from a woman aged 50 to 65 in good health and CMV-seropositive. Each CDR3 is given with its conserved first and last residue. The D gene is left open where the match is weak. A row's size may be missing; if present it is once, few, many or a size class.

>TRBV7-9|TRBJ1-4|-|-
TGTGCCAGCAGCCAAAATCAGGGTGGCGAAAAACTGTTTTTT
CASSQNQGGEKLFF
>TRBV2|TRBJ2-1|-|-
TGTGCCAGCAGTGAAATCAGCGGCAATGAGCAGTTCTTC
CASSEISGNEQFF
>TRBV5-1|TRBJ2-1|-|TRBD2
TGCGCCAGCAGCGCCATACAGGGACTAGCCTCCTACAATGAGCAGTTCTTC
CASSAIQGLASYNEQFF
>TRBV4-1|TRBJ2-7|-|-
TGCGCCAGCAGCCAAGACCCGAGGTCAACCAAAAGCTCCTACGAGCAGTACTTC
CASSQDPRSTKSSYEQYF
>TRBV5-1|TRBJ2-1|once|TRBD2
TGCGCCAGTGGGACTAGCGGGCTCAATGAGCAGTTCTTC
CASGTSGLNEQFF
>TRBV5-1|TRBJ2-1|-|-
TGCGCCAGCAGCTTGGCCCGCAGGTCGAGCTCCTACAATGAGCAGTTCTTC
CASSLARRSSSYNEQFF
>TRBV27|TRBJ1-2|-|TRBD1
TGTGCCAGCAGTCCGAGAGCGACAGGGCCTCTCTATGGCTACACCTTC
CASSPRATGPLYGYTF
>TRBV4-3|TRBJ1-2|-|-
TGCGCCAGCAGCCAAGGGACTGGCTATGGCTACACCTTC
CASSQGTGYGYTF
>TRBV28|TRBJ1-6|-|TRBD1
TGTGCCAGCAAAATGGAGGGGACAGGGAGTTCCTGGGGTTCCCTCCACTTT
CASKMEGTGSSWGSLHF
>TRBV5-1|TRBJ2-7|-|TRBD1
TGCGCCAGCAGCCGCTGGGACAGGGGGTGGAACGAGCAGTACTTC
CASSRWDRGWNEQYF
>TRBV5-1|TRBJ1-6|once|-
TGCGCCAGCAGCGGCGGGGGGCGGGGAGGCTCACCCCTCCACTTT
CASSGGGRGGSPLHF
>TRBV5-4|TRBJ2-6|-|-
TGTGCCAGCAGCCGGTCGGGGAGGTCCTCTGGGGCCAACGGCCTGACTTTC
CASSRSGRSSGANGLTF
>TRBV20-1|TRBJ2-1|few|-
TGCAGTGTGAGAAGGAGAGATGAGCAGTTCTTC
CSVRRRDEQFF
>TRBV19|TRBJ2-4|-|-
TGTGCCAGTATGGTGACGGGTGGGAACATTCAGTACTTC
CASMVTGGNIQYF